This section outlines one T cell receptor beta chain sequence together with its context. TCRdb re-called the 5' RACE reads; one entry per CDR3 protein, DNA not given. The table lists 20,000 to 25,000 distinct CDR3 sequences. Germline CDR1 reads GTSNPN; CDR2 reads SVGIG (reference sequence). The CDR3 consists of 13 residues. This entry is derived from a study of T cells expressing NK-cell markers. The material sequenced was blood T cells: a sorted CD56 or NKG2C T cell subset, CD4+ or CD8+ T cells, or bulk PBMC T cells (not recorded which). V usage is TRBV30 and J usage is TRBJ2-5. The sequence was obtained from a man aged 18-75 years in good health. CDR3 loop: CAWSHHQGETQYF.